The 17 T cell receptor beta chains presented below share a single source sample, sequenced in a study of blood T cell repertoires in COVID-19 (dated by TCRdb to 2018 to 2020). Libraries came from the immunoSEQ multiplex PCR assay. This is the immuneACCESS table as TCRdb keeps it, with only in-frame sequences that have V and J called. A part of the clones is gone; compared with another copy, unresolved V genes explain less than half, and the rest is unexplained. This sample has 170,000 or so clones in its table, and around 84% of those were observed once. The ten largest clones represent under 0.7% of the sample. Material: peripheral blood. The receptors derive from a man aged 55 to 70 with COVID-19, enrolled during active disease.

This clone was counted only a few times. Other DNA sequences from this sample encode an identical CDR3 as well. This chain uses TRBV5-1 with TRBJ2-5; D ambiguous. Trimming removed 1 base at V and 2 bases at J, with 9 bases between. Germline CDR1 reads SGHRS; CDR2 reads YFSETQ. This CDR3 has 14 amino acids. For the CDR3, the DNA is TGCGCCAGCAGCTTGACGTCAGGACAAGAGACCCAGTACTTC. As protein: CASSLTSGQETQYF.

The V gene is TRBV6-5, the J gene TRBJ1-5, with D possibly matching TRBD1 (6 bases). The CDR3 covers 15 residues. Trimming removed 0 bases from V and 4 bases from J, with 10 bases in between. The germline V gene has CDR1 MNHEY and CDR2 SVGAGI. CDR3 sequence reads: CASSYSDSLNQPQHF. For the CDR3, the DNA is TGTGCCAGCAGTTACTCGGACAGCTTAAATCAGCCCCAGCATTTT.

This chain joins TRBV6-5 and TRBJ2-2; D call uncertain. The V end was cut by 0 bases, the J end by 6 bases, with 11 bases between. This CDR3 has 15 amino acids. CDR1 MNHEY and CDR2 SVGAGI come from the germline V gene. The CDR3 DNA reads as TGTGCCAGCAGTTACTCGATGTCGGGTGCCGGGGAGCTGTTTTTT. The encoded protein is CASSYSMSGAGELFF.

V is TRBV19 and J is TRBJ2-2; D perhaps matches TRBD2 (5 bases). CDR1 is LNHDA, CDR2 SQIVND, per germline (reference sequence). The ends were cut back, 10 bases at V and 6 bases at J, with 18 bases in the middle. The CDR3 totals 14 residues. In DNA form, the CDR3 reads TGTGCCACCAACCATGAGAGGGTGGCCGGGGAGCTGTTTTTT. Encoded protein: CATNHERVAGELFF.

This chain connects TRBV11-2 to TRBJ1-5; 7 nucleotides line up with TRBD1. V was clipped by 4 bases and J by 0 bases; unmatched bases: 3. This CDR3 contains 15 residues. Per the germline V gene, CDR1 is SGHAT and CDR2 is FQNNGV. CDR3 protein: CASSSDRDSNQPQHF. The CDR3 DNA follows: TGTGCCAGCAGCTCCGACAGGGATAGCAATCAGCCCCAGCATTTT.

J is TRBJ1-2 and V is TRBV7-9; TRBD1 is a possible D gene (5 bases). V lost 6 bases and J 8 bases, leaving 13 bases between the germline ends. Germline V CDR1 and CDR2: SEHNR, FQNEAQ (reference sequence). The CDR3 runs to 12 residues. The CDR3 sequence is CASSGQGEGYTF. CDR3 sequence (DNA): TGTGCCAGCAGTGGTCAAGGGGAAGGCTACACCTTC.

The CDR3 nucleotides read TGCGCCAGCAGCATCGGGGACACCAGAAACATTCAGTACTTC. This gives the protein CASSIGDTRNIQYF. This chain links TRBV5-1 with TRBJ2-4; D perhaps matches TRBD1 (6 bases). Trimming shortened V by 4 bases and J by 6 bases, and 14 bases separated the two germline ends. Per germline, CDR1 SGHRS and CDR2 YFSETQ. The CDR3 runs 14 residues.

CDR3 sequence: CASKLTGTEAFF. The DNA for the CDR3 is TGTGCCAGCAAACTGACGGGCACTGAAGCTTTCTTT. The chain joins TRBV12-3 or TRBV12-4 to TRBJ1-1; D is undetermined. The CDR3 runs to 12 residues. The V gene lost 7 bases and the J gene lost 4 bases, with 10 bases spanning the gap.

This chain links TRBV27 with TRBJ2-7, with 12 positions matching TRBD1. J lost 6 bases, V lost 8 bases, and 5 bases had no gene match. The CDR3 runs 13 residues. The germline gives CDR1 MNHEY, CDR2 SMNVEV (reference sequence). The CDR3: CASGTGGVSEQYF. CDR3 sequence (DNA): TGTGCCAGCGGGACAGGGGGCGTAAGCGAGCAGTACTTC.

The V call is TRBV7-2, the J call TRBJ2-1; weak D call: TRBD2 (5 bases). V dropped 3 bases and J dropped 7 bases, with 22 bases sitting between them. The CDR3 totals 17 residues. Germline V gene sequence: CDR1 SGHTA, CDR2 FQGNSA. Written as DNA, the CDR3 is TGTGCCAGCAGCTTGTCCGCGTGGAGCGGAGCTAGGAATGAGCAGTTCTTC. Its protein is CASSLSAWSGARNEQFF.

The chain joins TRBV29-1 to TRBJ2-7; 9 bases align to TRBD1. With 4 bases clipped from V and 6 bases from J, the junction kept 4 bases outside the gene matches. This CDR3 spans 12 amino acids. The V gene's germline CDR1 is SQVTM and CDR2 ANQGSEA. The CDR3 coding sequence is TGCAGCGTTGGAGGACAGGGGCGCGAGCAGTACTTC. It specifies CSVGGQGREQYF.

The chain is built from TRBV30 and TRBJ2-3, with TRBD2 matching over 13 bases. The V and J ends lost 3 bases and 9 bases, in that order; junction bases with no gene match: 12. The length of the CDR3 is 16 residues. Germline CDR1 is GTSNPN and CDR2 is SVGIG (reference sequence). CDR3 residues: CAWRPRTSGRIMTQYF. CDR3 sequence (DNA): TGTGCCTGGAGGCCAAGGACTAGCGGGAGAATCATGACGCAGTATTTT.

The rearrangement links TRBV6-6 to TRBJ1-2; no clear D gene. Germline lookup yields CDR1 MNHNY and CDR2 SVGAGI (reference sequence). Between the trimmed V and J ends, which lost 8 bases and 7 bases, there was a span of 14 bases. This CDR3 is 12 amino acids long. In nucleotides, the CDR3 is TGTGCCAGCGGGCCGGGATTCGGTGGCTACACCTTC. Protein: CASGPGFGGYTF.

The J gene is TRBJ2-5, the V gene TRBV29-1; tentative D call: TRBD1 (6 bases). With 7 bases removed from V and 3 bases from J, the gap between germline ends came to 15 bases. The CDR3 consists of 13 residues. CDR1 is SQVTM and CDR2 is ANQGSEA in the germline V gene. CDR3 in DNA: TGCAGCGCCTTTCCCGGGACAAAAGAGACCCAGTACTTC. It codes for CSAFPGTKETQYF.

The chain is built from TRBV5-1 and TRBJ2-7; 9 positions match TRBD1. Looked up from germline, CDR1 is SGHRS and CDR2 is YFSETQ. After removal of 0 bases from V and 0 bases from J, the junction contained 7 bases not matched to a gene. This CDR3 contains 17 residues. This CDR3 is CASSLDRGPPSSYEQYF. CDR3 bases: TGCGCCAGCAGCTTGGACAGGGGGCCACCGAGCTCCTACGAGCAGTACTTC.

This clone came up a few times. The chain carries TRBV7-2 and TRBJ1-1; D perhaps matches TRBD1 (6 bases). The ends were cut back, 3 bases at V and 7 bases at J, with 9 bases in the middle. The CDR3 contains 12 residues. Germline assignment: CDR1 SGHTA and CDR2 FQGNSA. This CDR3 reads CASSLTGYEAFF. CDR3 coding DNA: TGTGCCAGCAGCTTGACAGGTTATGAAGCTTTCTTT.

The chain employs TRBV6-1 and TRBJ1-1; maybe TRBD1 (5 bases). V lost 4 bases and J 4 bases, leaving 16 bases between the germline ends. The CDR3 extends over 15 amino acids. In germline, CDR1 is MNHNS, CDR2 SASEGT. CDR3 bases: TGTGCCAGCAGTGCTCCGGGAGGGGAGGGCACTGAAGCTTTCTTT. As protein: CASSAPGGEGTEAFF.